One sample yielded the 25 T cell receptor beta chains listed below, sequenced in a study of vaccination effects on CD4 cells after COVID-19. Libraries were prepared by immunoSEQ multiplex PCR; TCRdb keeps only in-frame clonotypes and omits some of them. The sample holds 25,000 to 30,000 clones, roughly 68% seen once. Pools of viral peptides were used by the ViraFEST assay to expand antigen-specific CD4+ T cells ahead of sequencing. Cells that had been cultured for 10 days were the source of isolated CD4+ T cells. Recipients of the vaccine had no prior SARS-CoV-2 infection and negative nucleocapsid antibodies. These receptors have no identified antigens. This sample comprised CD4+ T cells from PBMCs cultured with HCoV-NL63 spike peptides, obtained before COVID-19 vaccination. The receptors stem from a human donor who received a COVID-19 vaccine.

This clone was detected only a few times. The chain links TRBV2 to TRBJ2-1; 10 nucleotides line up with TRBD2. The CDR3 consists of 18 residues. Trimming cost V 2 bases and J 3 bases; bases outside gene matches: 10. In germline, CDR1 is SNHLY, CDR2 FYNNEI. The CDR3 DNA reads as TGTGCCAGCAGTGAAAATAGCGGGAGGACCCTCTTCTACAATGAGCAGTTCTTC. This encodes CASSENSGRTLFYNEQFF.

J is TRBJ2-7 and V is TRBV3-1 (or the pseudogene TRBV3-2), with 8 bases that match TRBD1. The CDR3 runs to 15 residues. Germline V gives CDR1 LGHDT, CDR2 YNNKEL (reference sequence). The trim removed 1 base at V and 3 bases at J, leaving 5 bases unmatched. The CDR3 DNA sequence: TGTGCCAGCAGCCAAGGGGCAGGGGGCATCTACGAGCAGTACTTC. Protein product: CASSQGAGGIYEQYF.

J is TRBJ2-1 and V is TRBV10-3; perhaps TRBD2 as D (7 bases). Between the trimmed V and J ends, which lost 7 bases and 8 bases, there was a span of 15 bases. CDR1 and CDR2 (germline): ENHRY, SYGVKD. CDR3 size: 13 residues. The CDR3 sequence is CAIMGGASDEQFF. The CDR3 region has the DNA TGTGCCATCATGGGGGGGGCATCGGATGAGCAGTTCTTC.

V gene TRBV5-1 combines with J gene TRBJ1-1, with 9 bases identical to TRBD1. V lost 5 bases to trimming and J lost 4 bases; unmatched junction nucleotides: 3. The CDR3 sequence is 13 residues long. From germline, CDR1 is SGHRS and CDR2 YFSETQ. The DNA of the CDR3 is TGCGCCAGCAGGGGACAGGGAGGCACTGAAGCTTTCTTT. Translating gives CASRGQGGTEAFF.

The rearrangement links TRBV5-6 to TRBJ1-2; TRBD1 agrees at 7 bases. V was pared by 0 bases and J by 4 bases, with 6 bases of the junction left unmatched. The germline gives CDR1 SGHDT, CDR2 YYEEEE. The CDR3 is 15 amino acids. The CDR3 bases are TGTGCCAGCAGCTTGGGTGGCAGGGGGGTCTATGGCTACACCTTC. Translating it yields CASSLGGRGVYGYTF.

V is TRBV6-1 and J is TRBJ2-3; tentatively, D is TRBD1 (6 bases). V was shortened by 0 bases and J by 4 bases, with 23 bases between the two germline ends. Looked up from germline, CDR1 is MNHNS and CDR2 is SASEGT. This CDR3 spans 19 amino acids. The CDR3 spells CASSEASVWGQSYSDTQYF. The CDR3 nucleotides read TGTGCCAGCAGTGAAGCGAGTGTCTGGGGGCAAAGTTATTCAGATACGCAGTATTTT.

The chain couples TRBV20-1 to TRBJ1-2; unclear D gene. Per germline, CDR1 DFQATT and CDR2 SNEGSKA (reference sequence). The V end lost 3 bases, the J end lost 8 bases, and 10 bases lay between the germline ends. The CDR3 consists of 11 residues. The CDR3: CSASPDDGYTF. As DNA, the CDR3 is TGCAGTGCTAGCCCCGATGACGGCTACACCTTC.

This chain connects TRBV6-5 to TRBJ1-2, with TRBD1 as a possible D gene (6 bases). V lost 5 bases and J lost 3, with 16 bases in between. Germline V lookup: CDR1 MNHEY, CDR2 SVGAGI. The CDR3 is 15 amino acids. The CDR3 sequence: CASSSPGDRDYGYTF. The CDR3 DNA is TGTGCCAGCAGTAGCCCAGGGGATCGGGACTATGGCTACACCTTC.

V is TRBV9 and J is TRBJ2-3; TRBD2 matches at 13 bases. The junction had 4 bases not matched to a gene; V was cut back by 4 bases and J by 2 bases. This CDR3 spans 16 amino acids. CDR1 and CDR2 from the germline V gene are SGDLS and YYNGEE. This CDR3 is CASSPGLAGVTDTQYF. In nucleotides, the CDR3 is TGTGCCAGCAGCCCCGGACTAGCGGGGGTCACAGATACGCAGTATTTT.

This clone was counted only a few times. The chain uses TRBV3-1 (or the pseudogene TRBV3-2) and TRBJ1-2; 9 bases map to TRBD1. The CDR3 totals 16 residues. V dropped 2 bases and J dropped 8; count of bases not matched to a gene: 12. CDR1 LGHDT and CDR2 YNNKEL come from the germline V gene (reference sequence). CDR3 amino acids: CASSQTQGQGVRGYTF. DNA of the CDR3: TGTGCCAGCAGCCAAACCCAGGGACAGGGTGTGAGGGGCTACACCTTC.

This clone was picked up one time. The chain joins TRBV2 to TRBJ2-3, with D tentatively TRBD2 (5 bases). Trimming took off 4 bases at V and 2 bases at J, with 13 bases between the two ends. CDR1 SNHLY and CDR2 FYNNEI come from the germline V gene. The length of the CDR3 is 15 residues. CDR3 DNA sequence: TGTGCCAGCAGTGTAGGACTCGGCTCCACAGATACGCAGTATTTT. Translation: CASSVGLGSTDTQYF.

This clone appeared a few times. The chain is built from TRBV25-1 and TRBJ1-3; TRBD1 aligns across 7 bases. CDR3 length: 16 amino acids. Germline CDR1 reads MGHDK; CDR2 reads SYGVNS. With 6 bases clipped from V and 2 bases from J, the junction kept 10 bases outside the gene matches. This CDR3 is CASRGGGKVPGNTIYF. As DNA, the CDR3 is TGTGCCAGCAGAGGGGGCGGCAAGGTACCTGGAAACACCATATATTTT.

This chain connects TRBV5-1 to TRBJ2-3, with 12 bases matching TRBD2. Per the germline V gene, CDR1 is SGHRS and CDR2 is YFSETQ. J was trimmed by 5 bases and V by 1 base; bases with no gene match: 8. The CDR3 runs 17 residues. The chain's CDR3 is CASSLYKTSGSLDTQYF. The DNA of the CDR3 is TGCGCCAGCAGCTTGTATAAGACTAGCGGGAGTCTAGATACGCAGTATTTT.

The rearrangement joins TRBV21-1 to TRBJ2-2. TRBV21-1 is marked as a pseudogene. This CDR3 contains 15 residues. The CDR3 loop reads CASSKEVQNTGELFF. For the CDR3, the DNA is TGTGCCAGCAGCAAAGAGGTACAGAACACCGGGGAGCTGTTTTTT.

This clone was detected only a few times. The rearrangement uses TRBV5-4 and TRBJ1-1; no reliable D call. V dropped 0 bases and J dropped 0 bases, with 3 bases sitting between them. The CDR3 spans 13 residues. In germline, CDR1 is SGHNT, CDR2 YYREEE (reference sequence). The CDR3, as DNA: TGTGCCAGCAGCTTGGAACTGAACACTGAAGCTTTCTTT. It yields the protein CASSLELNTEAFF.

This sequence joins TRBV29-1 and TRBJ1-5; no firm D call. Germline V gives CDR1 SQVTM, CDR2 ANQGSEA. Trimming removed 4 bases from V and 6 bases from J, with 13 bases in between. CDR3 length: 13 residues. CDR3 amino acids: CSVGAVGGQPQHF. The DNA for the CDR3 is TGCAGCGTTGGGGCGGTAGGAGGTCAGCCCCAGCATTTT.

The chain carries TRBV4-1 and TRBJ2-7; no reliable D call. The germline gives CDR1 MGHRA, CDR2 YSYEKL. This CDR3 has 15 amino acids. Trimming took off 0 bases at V and 3 bases at J, with 12 bases between the two ends. The CDR3 sequence: CASSQDVATFYEQYF. DNA of the CDR3: TGCGCCAGCAGCCAAGATGTAGCTACCTTCTACGAGCAGTACTTC.

The CDR3 DNA reads TGTGCCAGCTCACCCTACGGACGTGAGCAGTTCTTC. This gives the protein CASSPYGREQFF. This sequence joins TRBV18 and TRBJ2-1; D not certain. The CDR3 is 12 residues long. V was clipped by 3 bases and J by 9 bases, with 9 bases between them. In germline, CDR1 is KGHSH, CDR2 LQKENI.

The DNA of the CDR3 is TGTGCCAGCAGTTCCAAACCCTTTACACAAGAGACCCAGTACTTC. It is translated as CASSSKPFTQETQYF. The rearrangement uses TRBV27 and TRBJ2-5; D is undetermined. The CDR3 sequence is 15 residues long. Trimming cost V 4 bases and J 2 bases, with 14 bases left between them. The V gene's germline CDR1 is MNHEY and CDR2 SMNVEV (reference sequence).

This chain links TRBV6-2 or TRBV6-3 with TRBJ2-5; D unresolved. Trimming removed 2 bases from V and 3 bases from J, with 4 bases in between. The CDR3 totals 12 residues. Per the germline V gene, CDR1 is MNHEY and CDR2 is SVGEGT. The CDR3 is CASSYGKETQYF. The CDR3 DNA follows: TGTGCCAGCAGTTACGGAAAAGAGACCCAGTACTTC.

The CDR3 loop reads CASRTIQLPRSGANVLTF. The DNA for the CDR3 is TGTGCCAGCAGAACTATACAGCTCCCTCGGTCTGGGGCCAACGTCCTGACTTTC. The chain links TRBV21-1 to TRBJ2-6. TRBV21-1 is tagged as a pseudogene. The CDR3 runs 18 residues.

V usage is TRBV6-2 or TRBV6-3 and J usage is TRBJ1-2; D is uncertain. Per the germline V gene, CDR1 is MNHEY and CDR2 is SVGEGT. The CDR3 consists of 13 residues. Deletions cut 0 bases from V and 5 bases from J, with 7 bases between. Written as DNA, the CDR3 is TGTGCCAGCAGTTACTCCGGATCTTATGGCTACACCTTC. It yields the protein CASSYSGSYGYTF.

The DNA for the CDR3 is TGTGCCAGTAGTATGTCCTCATATAATTCACCCCTCCACTTT. Encoded protein: CASSMSSYNSPLHF. This chain joins TRBV19 and TRBJ1-6; D is uncertain. Between the trimmed V and J ends, which lost 3 bases and 4 bases, there was a span of 7 bases. The CDR3 length is 14 residues. The germline V gene has CDR1 LNHDA and CDR2 SQIVND (reference sequence).

This clone appeared a few times. This sequence joins TRBV6-6 and TRBJ1-5; D is unresolved. V lost 3 bases and J lost 6, with 9 bases in between. The CDR3 sequence is 13 residues long. In germline, CDR1 is MNHNY, CDR2 SVGAGI (reference sequence). CDR3 in DNA: TGTGCCAGCAGTTATGGCTCGGGTCAGCCCCAGCATTTT. Residues: CASSYGSGQPQHF.

In its sample, this clone was seen a few times. This chain links TRBV30 with TRBJ2-1; D is perhaps TRBD2 (6 bases). CDR1 GTSNPN and CDR2 SVGIG come from the germline V gene (reference sequence). CDR3 length: 13 residues. The ends were cut back, 0 bases at V and 8 bases at J, with 11 bases in the middle. CDR3 sequence (DNA): TGTGCCTGGAGTGTACTAGCTCCATATGAGCAGTTCTTC. As protein: CAWSVLAPYEQFF. Together with reference TRBV30 and TRBJ2-1, the CDR3 gives the full variable domain: SQTIHQWPATLVQPVGSPLSLECTVEGTSNPNLYWYRQAAGRGLQLLFYSVGIGQISSEVPQNLSASRPQDRQFILSSKKLLLSDSGFYLCAWSVLAPYEQFFGPGTRLTVL.